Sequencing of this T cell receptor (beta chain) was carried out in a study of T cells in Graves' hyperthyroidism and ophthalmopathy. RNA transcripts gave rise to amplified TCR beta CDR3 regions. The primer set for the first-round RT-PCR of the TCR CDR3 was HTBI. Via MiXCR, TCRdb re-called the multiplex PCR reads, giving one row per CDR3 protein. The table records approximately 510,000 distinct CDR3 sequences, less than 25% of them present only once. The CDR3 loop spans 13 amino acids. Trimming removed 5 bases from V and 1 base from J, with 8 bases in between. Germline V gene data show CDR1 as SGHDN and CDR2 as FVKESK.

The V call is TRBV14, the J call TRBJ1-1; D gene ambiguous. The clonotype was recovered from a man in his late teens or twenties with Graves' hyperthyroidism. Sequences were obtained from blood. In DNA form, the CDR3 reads TGTGCCAGCAGCGAACGGACGAACACTGAAGCTTTCTTT. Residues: CASSERTNTEAFF.